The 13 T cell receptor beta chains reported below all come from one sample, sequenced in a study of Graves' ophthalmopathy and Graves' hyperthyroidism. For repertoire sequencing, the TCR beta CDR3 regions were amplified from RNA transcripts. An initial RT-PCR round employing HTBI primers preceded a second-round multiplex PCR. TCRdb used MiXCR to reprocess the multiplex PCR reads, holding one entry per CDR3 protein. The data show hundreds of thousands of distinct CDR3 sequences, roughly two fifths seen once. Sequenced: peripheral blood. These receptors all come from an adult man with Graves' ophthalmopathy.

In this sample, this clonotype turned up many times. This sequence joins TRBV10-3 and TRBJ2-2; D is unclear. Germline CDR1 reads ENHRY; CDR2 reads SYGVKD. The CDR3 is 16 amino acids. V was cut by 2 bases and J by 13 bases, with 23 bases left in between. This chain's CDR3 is CAISERAGRSAWGLFF. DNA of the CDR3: TGTGCCATCAGTGAGCGCGCCGGGCGAAGCGCATGGGGGCTGTTTTTT.

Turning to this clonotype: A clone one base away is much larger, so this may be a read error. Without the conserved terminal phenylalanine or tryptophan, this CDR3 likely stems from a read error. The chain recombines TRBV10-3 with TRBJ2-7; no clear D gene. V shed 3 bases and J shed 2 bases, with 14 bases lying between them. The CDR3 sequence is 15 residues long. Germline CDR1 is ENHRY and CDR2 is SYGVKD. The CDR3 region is CAISDRGRAAYEQYS. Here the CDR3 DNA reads TGTGCCATCAGTGACCGAGGTCGGGCAGCCTACGAGCAGTACTCC.

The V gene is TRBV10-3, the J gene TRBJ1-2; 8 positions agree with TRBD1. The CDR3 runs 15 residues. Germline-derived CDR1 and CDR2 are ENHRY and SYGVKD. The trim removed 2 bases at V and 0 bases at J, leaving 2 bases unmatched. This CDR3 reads CAISEPDRANYGYTF. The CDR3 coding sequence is TGTGCCATCAGTGAGCCGGACAGGGCTAACTATGGCTACACCTTC.

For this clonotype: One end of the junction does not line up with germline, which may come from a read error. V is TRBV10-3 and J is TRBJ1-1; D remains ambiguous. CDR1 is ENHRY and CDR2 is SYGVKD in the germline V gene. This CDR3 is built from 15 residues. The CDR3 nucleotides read TGTGCCAGCAGTTACCTCGCCCGAGGAGGCACTGAAGCTTTCTTT. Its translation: CASSYLARGGTEAFF.

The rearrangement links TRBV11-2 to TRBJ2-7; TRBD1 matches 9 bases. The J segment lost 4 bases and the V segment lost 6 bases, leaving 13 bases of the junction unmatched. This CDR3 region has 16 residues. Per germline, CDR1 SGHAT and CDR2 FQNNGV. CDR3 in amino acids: CASRTLTGGAGYEQYF. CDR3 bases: TGTGCCAGCAGAACCCTTACAGGGGGCGCCGGGTACGAGCAGTACTTC. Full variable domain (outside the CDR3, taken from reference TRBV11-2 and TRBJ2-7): EAGVAQSPRYKIIEKRQSVAFWCNPISGHATLYWYQQILGQGPKLLIQFQNNGVVDDSQLPKDRFSAERLKGVDSTLKIQPAKLEDSAVYLCASRTLTGGAGYEQYFGPGTRLTVT.

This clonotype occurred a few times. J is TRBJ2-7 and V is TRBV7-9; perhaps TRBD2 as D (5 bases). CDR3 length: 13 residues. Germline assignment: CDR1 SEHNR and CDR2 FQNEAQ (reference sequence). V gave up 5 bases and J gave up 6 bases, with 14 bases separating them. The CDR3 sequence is CASSQEGLAEQYF. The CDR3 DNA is TGTGCCAGCAGCCAAGAGGGTCTTGCCGAGCAGTACTTC.

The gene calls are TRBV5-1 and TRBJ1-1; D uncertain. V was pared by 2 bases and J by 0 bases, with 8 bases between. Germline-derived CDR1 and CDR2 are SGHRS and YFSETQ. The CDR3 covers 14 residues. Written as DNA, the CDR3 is TGCGCCAGCAGCTTCCGAATACTGAACACTGAAGCTTTCTTT. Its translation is CASSFRILNTEAFF.

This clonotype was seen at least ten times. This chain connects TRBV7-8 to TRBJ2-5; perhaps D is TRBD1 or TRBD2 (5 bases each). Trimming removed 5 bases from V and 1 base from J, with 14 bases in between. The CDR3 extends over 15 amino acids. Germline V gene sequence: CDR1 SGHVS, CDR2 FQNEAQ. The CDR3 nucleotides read TGTGCCAGCAGCGGGACCGAGGGGACCCAAGAGACCCAGTACTTC. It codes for CASSGTEGTQETQYF.

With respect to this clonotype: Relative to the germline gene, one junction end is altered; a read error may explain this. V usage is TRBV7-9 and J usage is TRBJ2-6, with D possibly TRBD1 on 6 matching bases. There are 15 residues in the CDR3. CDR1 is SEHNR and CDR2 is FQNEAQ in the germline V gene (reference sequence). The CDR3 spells CANSLGGPGANVLTF. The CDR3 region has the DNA TGTGCCAACAGCTTAGGGGGTCCTGGGGCCAACGTCCTGACTTTC.

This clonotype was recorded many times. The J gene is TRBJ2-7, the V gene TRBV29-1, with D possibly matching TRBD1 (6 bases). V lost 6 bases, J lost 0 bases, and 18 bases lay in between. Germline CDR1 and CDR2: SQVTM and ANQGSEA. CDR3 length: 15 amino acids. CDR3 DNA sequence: TGCAGCGTCGGGGCGGACAGCCGAAACTCCTACGAGCAGTACTTC. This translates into CSVGADSRNSYEQYF.

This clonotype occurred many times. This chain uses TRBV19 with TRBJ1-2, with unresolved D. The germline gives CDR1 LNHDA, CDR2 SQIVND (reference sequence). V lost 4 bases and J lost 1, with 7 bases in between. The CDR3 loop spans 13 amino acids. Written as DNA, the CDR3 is TGTGCCAGTAGTACCGGGAGTAACTATGGCTACACCTTC. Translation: CASSTGSNYGYTF.

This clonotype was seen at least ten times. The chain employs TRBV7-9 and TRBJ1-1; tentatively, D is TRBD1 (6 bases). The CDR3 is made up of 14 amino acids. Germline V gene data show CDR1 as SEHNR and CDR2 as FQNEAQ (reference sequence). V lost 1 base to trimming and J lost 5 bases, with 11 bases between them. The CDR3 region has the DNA TGTGCCAGCAGCTTAGGGGCCCAGGGGACTGAAGCTTTCTTT. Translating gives CASSLGAQGTEAFF.

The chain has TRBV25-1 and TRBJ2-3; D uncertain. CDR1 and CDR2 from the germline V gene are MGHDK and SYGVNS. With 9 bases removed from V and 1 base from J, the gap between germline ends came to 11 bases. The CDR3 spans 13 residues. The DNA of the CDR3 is TGTGCCAGTACGAACGAGGGCACAGATACGCAGTATTTT. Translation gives CASTNEGTDTQYF. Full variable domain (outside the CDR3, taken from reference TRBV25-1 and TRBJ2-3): EADIYQTPRYLVIGTGKKITLECSQTMGHDKMYWYQQDPGMELHLIHYSYGVNSTEKGDLSSESTVSRIRTEHFPLTLESARPSHTSQYLCASTNEGTDTQYFGPGTRLTVL.